The 22 T cell receptor beta chains listed next were all sequenced from one sample in a study of response to subunit inactivated influenza vaccine. TCRdb re-called the RT-PCR reads with MiXCR, one entry per CDR3 protein. The data contain about 650,000 distinct CDR3 sequences, around 16% of them seen just once; the ten biggest clones take up around a tenth. Material: PBMCs from blood, obtained roughly 12 days after vaccination. These receptors were taken from a man aged 50 to 59 who received an inactivated influenza vaccine.

DNA of the CDR3: TGTGCCAGCAGTTCTCGACAGGGGCCTACCTACGAGCAGTACTTC. Encoded protein: CASSSRQGPTYEQYF. J is TRBJ2-7 and V is TRBV6-5; TRBD1 matches 8 bases. V shed 4 bases, J shed 2 bases, and the junction held 7 bases outside the gene matches. This CDR3 is built from 15 residues. Germline values: CDR1 MNHEY, CDR2 SVGAGI.

The rearrangement uses TRBV7-2 and TRBJ2-7; D may correspond to TRBD1 or TRBD2 (5 bases each). Germline CDR1 is SGHTA and CDR2 is FQGNSA. This CDR3 spans 16 amino acids. V dropped 0 bases and J dropped 3 bases, with 15 bases sitting between them. In DNA form, the CDR3 reads TGTGCCAGCAGCTTAGCCATGGCAGGGAGAGGCTACGAGCAGTACTTC. This encodes CASSLAMAGRGYEQYF.

This clonotype was picked up a small number of times. The chain couples TRBV28 to TRBJ1-6, with TRBD1 matching 7 bases. The CDR3 loop spans 16 amino acids. CDR1 and CDR2 (germline): MDHEN, SYDVKM. V lost 4 bases and J lost 5; bases outside the gene matches: 8. The chain's CDR3 is CASSWGLTGNNSPLHF. The DNA of the CDR3 is TGTGCCAGCAGTTGGGGATTGACAGGGAATAATTCACCCCTCCACTTT.

This chain uses TRBV20-1 with TRBJ2-1; D gene unclear. CDR1 and CDR2 from the germline V gene are DFQATT and SNEGSKA (reference sequence). The CDR3 totals 15 residues. The germline V and J ends were trimmed by 1 base and 2 bases, with 12 bases remaining between them. The CDR3 region is CSARGYRATYNEQFF. The CDR3, as DNA: TGCAGTGCTAGAGGATATCGCGCGACCTACAATGAGCAGTTCTTC.

The J gene is TRBJ2-2, the V gene TRBV7-8, with no clear D. There are 16 residues in the CDR3. V gave up 5 bases and J gave up 3 bases, with 16 bases separating them. Germline V lookup: CDR1 SGHVS, CDR2 FQNEAQ. The CDR3 spells CASSHGVFRDTGELFF. In DNA, the CDR3 is TGTGCCAGCAGCCATGGGGTCTTTAGGGACACCGGGGAGCTGTTTTTT.

This clonotype has a count of ten or more. V is TRBV9 and J is TRBJ2-7, with 8 nucleotides matching TRBD2. CDR3 size: 15 residues. J gave up 0 bases and V 5 bases, and 7 bases lay outside the gene matches. Germline lookup yields CDR1 SGDLS and CDR2 YYNGEE. The CDR3 loop reads CASSPSGRSSYEQYF. The CDR3 bases are TGTGCCAGCAGTCCTAGCGGGCGCAGCTCCTACGAGCAGTACTTC.

This clonotype was recorded at least ten times. The chain has TRBV4-3 and TRBJ2-1; the D gene could be TRBD1 or TRBD2 (5 bases each). Looked up from germline, CDR1 is LGHNA and CDR2 is YSLEER. The V gene lost 0 bases and the J gene lost 7 bases, with 16 bases spanning the gap. This CDR3 is 16 amino acids long. The CDR3 here is CASSQDLMGEWNEQFF. CDR3 nucleotide sequence: TGCGCCAGCAGCCAAGATCTTATGGGGGAGTGGAATGAGCAGTTCTTC.

The rearrangement links TRBV4-3 to TRBJ2-3, with 8 bases that match TRBD2. Germline CDR1 and CDR2: LGHNA and YSLEER. The V segment lost 5 bases and the J segment 4 bases; nucleotides outside the gene matches: 5. This CDR3 has 14 amino acids. The CDR3 sequence: CASSTPGGADTQYF. The CDR3 bases are TGCGCCAGCAGCACCCCGGGGGGGGCAGATACGCAGTATTTT.

The V and J genes are TRBV2 and TRBJ2-7; 10 bases agree with TRBD2. The CDR3 length is 11 residues. Per the germline V gene, CDR1 is SNHLY and CDR2 is FYNNEI. With 4 bases clipped from V and 12 bases from J, the junction kept 3 bases outside the gene matches. The CDR3: CASSGLAGLYF. The CDR3 DNA sequence: TGTGCCAGCAGTGGACTAGCGGGCCTGTACTTC.

The J gene is TRBJ1-1, the V gene TRBV20-1, with D hard to call. Germline V gene data show CDR1 as DFQATT and CDR2 as SNEGSKA (reference sequence). The CDR3 totals 12 residues. V lost 6 bases and J 5 bases, leaving 13 bases between the germline ends. Here the CDR3 reads CSARTTGTEAFF. The DNA of the CDR3 is TGCAGTGCCCGGACCACGGGGACTGAAGCTTTCTTT.

This clonotype was counted only a few times. The chain recombines TRBV12-3 or TRBV12-4 with TRBJ2-2; 9 nucleotides agree with TRBD2. Trimming took 3 bases from V and 7 from J; bases not matched to a gene: 9. The CDR3 is made up of 16 amino acids. The CDR3 DNA sequence: TGTGCCAGCAGTTTTCGGGGCGGGAGGGCCGACGGGGAGCTGTTTTTT. This encodes CASSFRGGRADGELFF.

This clonotype has at least ten counts. The chain recombines TRBV6-2 or TRBV6-3 with TRBJ2-1; either TRBD1 or TRBD2 may supply D (5 bases each). The length of the CDR3 is 20 residues. V lost 4 bases to trimming and J lost 3 bases, with 28 bases between them. The germline CDR1 and CDR2 sequences are MNHEY and SVGEGT. The CDR3 here is CASSSDRGTVAGTLYNEQFF. DNA for the CDR3: TGTGCCAGCAGTTCCGACCGAGGGACGGTAGCCGGGACGCTCTACAATGAGCAGTTCTTC.

The genes are TRBV5-1 and TRBJ2-1, with D uncertain. V was trimmed by 4 bases and J by 3 bases, leaving 11 bases between them. CDR3 length: 14 amino acids. In germline, CDR1 is SGHRS, CDR2 YFSETQ. In DNA form, the CDR3 reads TGCGCCAGCAGCCGTGATGACATCTACAATGAGCAGTTCTTC. It is translated as CASSRDDIYNEQFF.

The chain carries TRBV5-5 and TRBJ1-5, with D possibly matching TRBD1 (6 bases). The germline gives CDR1 SGHKS, CDR2 YYEKEE (reference sequence). Trimming left V 4 bases short and J 5 bases short, with 19 bases between. This CDR3 spans 16 amino acids. The CDR3 DNA sequence: TGTGCCAGCAGCCCACTAGGGGGGGTAAGGGATCAGCCCCAGCATTTT. Protein: CASSPLGGVRDQPQHF.

The sample holds many counts of this clonotype. The V and J genes are TRBV20-1 and TRBJ2-1; 10 nucleotides match TRBD1. From germline, CDR1 is DFQATT and CDR2 SNEGSKA (reference sequence). J was trimmed by 3 bases and V by 5 bases; bases with no gene match: 13. The CDR3 extends over 17 amino acids. This chain's CDR3 is CSAPRPGTGAGYNEQFF. CDR3 DNA: TGCAGTGCTCCTCGTCCCGGGACAGGGGCCGGCTACAATGAGCAGTTCTTC.

Notes on this clonotype: One base away lies a much larger clone, so this may be a sequencing read error. The CDR3 DNA reads as TGTGCCAGCAGTATGAAGATTAACTATGGCTACATCTTC. Translating gives CASSMKINYGYIF. The rearrangement joins TRBV6-2 or TRBV6-3 to TRBJ1-2; D uncertain. Germline V gene data show CDR1 as MNHEY and CDR2 as SVGEGT. This CDR3 is built from 13 residues.

Many counts were recorded for this clonotype. The chain joins TRBV5-1 to TRBJ2-3; the match to TRBD1 covers 9 bases. V trimming: 3 bases; J trimming: 3 bases; junction bases outside the gene matches: 5. From germline, CDR1 is SGHRS and CDR2 YFSETQ. The CDR3 contains 15 residues. The CDR3 sequence is CASSYGTGRTDTQYF. CDR3 sequence (DNA): TGCGCCAGCAGCTACGGGACAGGGCGGACAGATACGCAGTATTTT. Combining the CDR3 with reference TRBV5-1 and TRBJ2-3 gives the whole variable domain KAGVTQTPRYLIKTRGQQVTLSCSPISGHRSVSWYQQTPGQGLQFLFEYFSETQRNKGNFPGRFSGRQFSNSRSEMNVSTLELGDSALYLCASSYGTGRTDTQYFGPGTRLTVL.

This clonotype was seen more than once but under ten times. The chain couples TRBV15 to TRBJ1-5; D possibly corresponds to TRBD1 (5 bases). CDR3 size: 16 residues. Trimming took 0 bases from V and 7 from J, leaving 16 bases between them. Looked up from germline, CDR1 is LNHNV and CDR2 is YYDKDF (reference sequence). The CDR3 coding sequence is TGTGCCACCAGCAGAGATAAGACGAATCCAGGGCAGCCCCAGCATTTT. Translated, it gives CATSRDKTNPGQPQHF. The complete variable domain, with remaining parts taken from reference TRBV15 and TRBJ1-5, reads DAMVIQNPRYQVTQFGKPVTLSCSQTLNHNVMYWYQQKSSQAPKLLFHYYDKDFNNEADTPDNFQSRRPNTSFCFLDIRSPGLGDTAMYLCATSRDKTNPGQPQHFGDGTRLSIL.

This clonotype has a handful of counts. The chain joins TRBV7-2 to TRBJ2-5; the D gene could be TRBD1 or TRBD2 (5 bases each). This CDR3 region has 12 residues. Germline CDR1 is SGHTA and CDR2 is FQGNSA. Trimming left V 6 bases short and J 3 bases short, with 8 bases between. The CDR3: CASRGPEETQYF. CDR3 bases: TGTGCCAGCAGGGGACCGGAAGAGACCCAGTACTTC.

The J gene is TRBJ1-2, the V gene TRBV6-5; D is unclear. Germline CDR1 reads MNHEY; CDR2 reads SVGAGI. The V and J ends lost 2 bases and 7 bases respectively, with 17 bases between them. The CDR3 spans 15 residues. The CDR3 protein is CASSYRPGPRGGYTF. The DNA for the CDR3 is TGTGCCAGCAGTTACCGCCCCGGGCCACGGGGTGGCTACACCTTC.

This clonotype has a handful of counts. The chain links TRBV27 to TRBJ2-5; 10 positions match TRBD2. The CDR3 totals 16 residues. Germline CDR1 MNHEY, CDR2 SMNVEV (reference sequence). V lost 5 bases and J lost 7; bases outside the gene matches: 13. In nucleotides, the CDR3 is TGTGCCAGCAGTCGCGCTAGCGGGGGCCCGGTAGGGACCCAGTACTTC. It codes for CASSRASGGPVGTQYF.

The genes are TRBV27 and TRBJ2-7; the match to TRBD1 covers 7 bases. CDR1 MNHEY and CDR2 SMNVEV come from the germline V gene (reference sequence). CDR3 length: 14 amino acids. The V segment lost 4 bases and the J segment 7 bases; nucleotides outside the gene matches: 10. The DNA for the CDR3 is TGTGCCAGCAGTTCCACACAGGGGACGGGGGAGCAGTACTTC. Translated: CASSSTQGTGEQYF.